The source of this T cell receptor beta chain is a study of T cells in Graves' hyperthyroidism and ophthalmopathy. Regarding the study as a whole: Expanded thyroid clonotypes (above 0.001) were mostly also found in blood.

From RNA transcripts, TCR beta CDR3 regions were amplified. TCR CDR3 regions were first amplified by RT-PCR with HTBI primers. MiXCR was run by TCRdb on the multiplex PCR reads, yielding one entry per CDR3 protein. The sample shows 350,000 or so distinct CDR3 sequences, roughly a fifth of them seen only once. On this clonotype itself: Its antigen is currently unknown.

This CDR3 has 15 residues. V was cut by 3 bases and J by 5 bases, with 11 bases left in between. CDR1 is MDHEN, CDR2 SYDVKM, per germline. Sequencing input: blood. This rearrangement joins TRBV28 to TRBJ1-6, with no clear D. The source is a woman aged 45-65 years with Graves' hyperthyroidism. The CDR3, as DNA: TGTGCCAGCAGTTTTGGGAGAAACCATAATTCACCCCTCCACTTT. Protein: CASSFGRNHNSPLHF.